Listed below are T cell receptor beta chains from one sample, sequenced in a study of radiation and T cells in renal cell carcinoma. The method was immunoSEQ multiplex PCR; TCRdb's version includes in-frame clones alone and lacks a portion of them. Found here are some 100,000 clones, 82% of them singletons; the top ten hold more than 5.5%. Here the sequenced sample was blood, taken from a patient whose treatment included radiotherapy and nephrectomy. These receptors all come from a man aged 55 to 69 with renal cell carcinoma. Each CDR3 is given with its conserved first and last residue. Each record gives: CDR3 length, J gene, clone size, V gene, D gene, CDR3 protein, CDR3 DNA. The D gene is left open where the match is weak. Clone sizes are given selectively: once, few, many, or a class where the clone is expanded.

13,TRBJ2-1,-,TRBV10-3,-,CATAGDLNNEQFF,TGTGCCACCGCCGGGGACCTCAACAATGAGCAGTTCTTC
16,TRBJ1-4,once,TRBV27,-,CASSLSRGEGVEKLFF,TGTGCCAGCAGTTTATCAAGGGGGGAAGGGGTTGAAAAACTGTTTTTT
16,TRBJ2-7,-,TRBV18,-,CASSAYTGTGGNEQYF,TGTGCCAGCTCAGCATACACAGGAACCGGGGGTAACGAGCAGTACTTC
15,TRBJ2-1,-,TRBV19,-,CASSINPDSYNEQFF,TGTGCCAGTAGTATAAACCCGGACTCCTACAATGAGCAGTTCTTC
14,TRBJ1-6,-,TRBV7-9,-,CASSLGSTSSPLHF,TGTGCCAGCAGCTTAGGATCCACCAGTTCACCCCTCCACTTT
15,TRBJ2-5,-,TRBV4-1,TRBD2,CASSRTSGIQETQYF,TGCGCCAGCAGCCGGACTAGCGGGATTCAGGAGACCCAGTACTTC
15,TRBJ1-2,-,TRBV29-1,-,CSVGGVAVTPYGYTF,TGCAGCGTTGGCGGAGTGGCAGTGACCCCCTATGGCTACACCTTC
15,TRBJ2-7,-,TRBV19,-,CASSGGRQGIYEQYF,TGTGCCAGTAGTGGGGGACGGCAGGGGATCTACGAGCAGTACTTC
15,TRBJ1-1,few,TRBV25-1,-,CASSENRGGNTEAFF,TGTGCCAGCAGTGAAAATAGGGGAGGGAACACTGAAGCTTTCTTT
12,TRBJ1-4,once,TRBV10-2,-,CASQGNNEKLFF,TGCGCCAGTCAGGGAAATAATGAAAAACTGTTTTTT
15,TRBJ2-7,-,TRBV5-1,TRBD1,CASSLGTGGSYEQYF,TGCGCCAGCAGCTTGGGGACAGGGGGCTCCTACGAGCAGTACTTC
11,TRBJ2-7,-,TRBV30,-,CAWSLDYEQYF,TGTGCCTGGAGTTTAGACTACGAGCAGTACTTC
12,TRBJ2-7,-,TRBV29-1,-,CSVEDGDTEQYF,TGCAGCGTTGAAGATGGAGATACCGAGCAGTACTTC
14,TRBJ2-3,-,TRBV28,-,CASSSVLGTDTQYF,TGTGCCAGCAGTTCCGTCCTCGGCACAGATACGCAGTATTTT
14,TRBJ2-1,-,TRBV6-1,-,CASSEWGLPNEQFF,TGTGCCAGCAGTGAATGGGGCTTACCCAATGAGCAGTTCTTC
15,TRBJ2-1,-,TRBV6-6,TRBD2,CASNWGTSGYNEQFF,TGTGCCAGCAATTGGGGGACTAGCGGATACAATGAGCAGTTCTTC
15,TRBJ2-7,-,TRBV4-3,TRBD1,CASSPWDRGTYEQYF,TGCGCCAGCAGCCCTTGGGACAGGGGGACGTACGAGCAGTACTTC
17,TRBJ2-2,once,TRBV12-1,-,CASSFSGTGTYFGELFF,TGTGCCAGCAGCTTTTCCGGGACAGGGACATATTTTGGGGAGCTGTTTTTT
16,TRBJ2-3,-,TRBV9,TRBD2,CASSVSSGLSTDTQYF,TGTGCCAGCAGCGTCTCTAGCGGGTTAAGCACAGATACGCAGTATTTT
13,TRBJ2-3,-,TRBV30,-,CAWSVLVPDTQYF,TGTGCCTGGAGTGTCCTAGTCCCAGATACGCAGTATTTT
17,TRBJ1-3,-,TRBV11-2,-,CASSLVGDPNSGNTIYF,TGTGCCAGCAGCTTAGTCGGGGATCCGAACTCTGGAAACACCATATATTTT
15,TRBJ2-2,few,TRBV29-1,TRBD1,CSVGPGTGNTGELFF,TGCAGCGTTGGGCCCGGGACAGGGAACACCGGGGAGCTGTTTTTT
15,TRBJ2-3,-,TRBV7-6,-,CASSKTVPAEGTQYF,TGTGCCAGCAGCAAGACAGTTCCGGCAGAGGGTACGCAGTATTTT
18,TRBJ2-1,medium-sized,TRBV9,TRBD2,CASSVFRTSGSSYNEQFF,TGTGCCAGCAGCGTATTTAGGACTAGCGGGAGTTCCTACAATGAGCAGTTCTTC
12,TRBJ2-7,-,TRBV28,-,CASSLPSREQYF,TGTGCCAGCAGTTTACCGAGTCGGGAGCAGTACTTC
15,TRBJ1-2,once,TRBV18,TRBD1,CASSPIPGQGYGYTF,TGTGCCAGCTCACCCATTCCGGGACAGGGCTATGGCTACACCTTC
15,TRBJ2-3,few,TRBV4-3,-,CASSQENGDTDTQYF,TGCGCCAGCAGCCAAGAGAACGGGGACACAGATACGCAGTATTTT
16,TRBJ2-1,-,TRBV9,TRBD1,CASSVGTGGSHNEQFF,TGTGCCAGCAGCGTTGGAACAGGGGGCTCGCACAATGAGCAGTTCTTC
16,TRBJ1-2,-,TRBV6-1,TRBD1,CASSEGPGTGNDGYTF,TGTGCCAGCAGTGAAGGCCCCGGGACAGGGAATGACGGCTACACCTTC
16,TRBJ2-1,-,TRBV11-1,-,CASSSKQRPLYNEQFF,TGTGCCAGCAGTTCGAAACAGCGGCCCCTATACAATGAGCAGTTCTTC
15,TRBJ2-2,-,TRBV9,TRBD2,CASSPETSWTGELFF,TGTGCCAGCAGCCCCGAGACTAGCTGGACCGGGGAGCTGTTTTTT
15,TRBJ1-2,-,TRBV7-2,-,CASTLIGPNSYGYTF,TGTGCCAGCACCTTAATTGGGCCCAACAGCTATGGCTACACCTTC
16,TRBJ1-5,-,TRBV19,-,CATTQFQQNSNQPQHF,TGTGCCACCACACAATTTCAGCAGAATAGCAATCAGCCCCAGCATTTT
17,TRBJ2-3,-,TRBV9,-,CASSDWRGGWATDTQYF,TGTGCCAGCAGCGATTGGAGAGGCGGGTGGGCCACAGATACGCAGTATTTT
15,TRBJ2-7,-,TRBV6-5,-,CASSYSLWNSYEQYF,TGTGCCAGCAGTTACTCGCTCTGGAACTCCTACGAGCAGTACTTC
13,TRBJ1-5,-,TRBV5-4,TRBD1,CASSLQGNQPQHF,TGTGCCAGCAGCTTACAGGGGAATCAGCCCCAGCATTTT
11,TRBJ1-2,-,TRBV27,-,CASIKGASVLF,TGTGCCAGCATTAAAGGAGCCAGCGTACTCTTC
15,TRBJ2-3,-,TRBV4-3,-,CASSPGLIRTDTQYF,TGCGCCAGCAGCCCGGGACTCATCCGCACAGATACGCAGTATTTT
14,TRBJ1-2,-,TRBV5-8,-,CASRAAGALRGYTF,TGTGCCAGCAGGGCCGCTGGGGCTTTGCGTGGCTACACCTTC
17,TRBJ2-5,-,TRBV7-8,TRBD2,CASSPYRTSGREETQYF,TGTGCCAGCAGCCCTTACCGAACTAGCGGGAGGGAAGAGACCCAGTACTTC